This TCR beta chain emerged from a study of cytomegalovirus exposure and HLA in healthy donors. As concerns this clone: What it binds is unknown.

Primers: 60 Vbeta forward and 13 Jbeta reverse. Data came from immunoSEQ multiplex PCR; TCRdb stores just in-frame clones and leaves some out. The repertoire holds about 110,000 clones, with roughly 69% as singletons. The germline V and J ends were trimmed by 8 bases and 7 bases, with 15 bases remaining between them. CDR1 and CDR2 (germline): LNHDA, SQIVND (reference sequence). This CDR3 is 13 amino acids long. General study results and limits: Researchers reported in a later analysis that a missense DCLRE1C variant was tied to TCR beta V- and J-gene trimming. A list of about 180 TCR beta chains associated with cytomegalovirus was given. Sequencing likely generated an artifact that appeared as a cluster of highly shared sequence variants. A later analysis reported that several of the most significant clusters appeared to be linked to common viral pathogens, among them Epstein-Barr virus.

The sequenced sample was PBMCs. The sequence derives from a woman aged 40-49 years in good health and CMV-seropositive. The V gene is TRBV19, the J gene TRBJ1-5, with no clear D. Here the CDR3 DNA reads TGTGCCAGTGGGTGGGAGGACCACCAGCCCCAGCATTTT. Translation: CASGWEDHQPQHF. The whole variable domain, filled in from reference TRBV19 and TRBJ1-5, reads DGGITQSPKYLFRKEGQNVTLSCEQNLNHDAMYWYRQDPGQGLRLIYYSQIVNDFQKGDIAEGYSVSREKKESFPLTVTSAQKNPTAFYLCASGWEDHQPQHFGDGTRLSIL.